A single sample is the source of the 2 T cell receptor beta chains below, sequenced in a study of CD8+CD57+ T cells in acquired aplastic anemia (dated 2018 in TCRdb). Reads for this sample came from an Illumina HiSeq 2000. Genomic DNA served as template for TCR beta VDJ combination and CDR3 sequence profiling. TCRdb reworked the public reads: Q25 trimming with fastp, MiXCR clone assembly, productive beta chains retained. Merged by CDR3 protein, the rows form single entries marked with the most common genes and DNA. The sample data list hundreds of thousands of distinct CDR3 sequences, and around 43% of these were observed just once. The top ten hold under 9% of the sample. Patients chosen for sequencing had shown expansion of CD8+CD57+ cells by flow cytometry. Sequenced sample: sorted CD4+, CD8+, or CD8+CD57+ T cells (not recorded which) from PBMCs. The receptors here all came from a human donor with aplastic anemia.

The chain is built from TRBV9 and TRBJ2-7; possibly TRBD2 for D (5 bases). Germline V gene data show CDR1 as SGDLS and CDR2 as YYNGEE. With 0 bases removed from V and 1 base from J, the gap between germline ends came to 11 bases. This CDR3 spans 15 amino acids. The CDR3 DNA reads TGTGCCAGCAGCGTAGGAGTGGACTTTTCCTACGAGCAGTACTTC. This codes for CASSVGVDFSYEQYF.

This clonotype appeared many times. V usage is TRBV19 and J usage is TRBJ1-5, with TRBD1 matching 9 bases. Germline loops: CDR1 LNHDA, CDR2 SQIVND (reference sequence). The CDR3 consists of 17 residues. With V trimmed by 5 bases and J by 3 bases, 11 bases remained unmatched. CDR3 sequence: CASSRRPGQGSNQPQHF. CDR3 sequence (DNA): TGTGCCAGTAGTCGACGACCGGGACAGGGATCCAATCAGCCCCAGCATTTT.